This TCR beta chain emerged from a study of monozygotic twins with inflammatory bowel disease (dated by TCRdb to the late 2010s). With regard to the full study: A total of roughly 28 monozygotic twin pairs were included in the full study, comprising nine German pairs (four IBD-concordant, five IBD-discordant) and 19 IBD-discordant Danish pairs. The search for disease-associated traits relied mainly on comparing IBD patients with their genetically identical healthy co-twins within discordant pairs. Each individual had, on average, about 151 000 unique TCRalpha sequences and 181 000 unique TCRbeta sequences available for analysis. What the work shows at the level of the full study, not this receptor alone: Background noise and inter-individual variability may have been introduced into the repertoires by the differing immunosuppressive treatments among patients. The analysis was unable to tell different T cell subtypes apart. A decrease in TCRbeta repertoire diversity, as measured by inverse Simpson index, was observed in IBD patients compared with their healthy co-twins. Compared with healthy twins, IBD patients had fewer clonotypes in common with other individuals, a difference most pronounced in patients showing signs of disease activity. Concordant and discordant twins showed no difference in repertoire similarity, possibly because of limited statistical power. No single strong signal or clonotype linked to IBD turned up in the results, so the idea that one exists was not supported.

Taken from the germline V gene (reference sequence), the CDR1 and CDR2 loops are GTSNPN and SVGIG. The CDR3 sequence holds 14 residues, the cysteine and phenylalanine included. The DNA sequence is not available. An approximately 2.5 ml peripheral blood sample was drawn into PAXgene tubes per donor and stored at -80°C. Without T cell sorting, total RNA was isolated from whole blood using the PAXgene blood miRNA kit on an automated QIAcube. Peripheral blood from monozygotic twin pairs concordant or discordant for inflammatory bowel disease was subjected to deep TCRalpha and TCRbeta repertoire profiling with unique molecular barcoding. For every twin pair, smoking habits were documented, and each individual was categorised as a current, former or never smoker. Library prep was done by 5' RACE. Each TCR library was prepared from 3,000 to 4,000 ng of total RNA. cDNA was synthesized with SMARTScribe reverse transcriptase in eight separate reactions per sample. During cDNA synthesis, unique molecular identifiers containing a 6-nucleotide sample barcode were introduced by template switching. TCRalpha and TCRbeta cDNA was amplified by two nested PCRs of about 15 and 9 cycles, with bead purification after each PCR. Before amplification, cDNA was treated with uracil DNA-glycosylase and purified using the QIAquick PCR purification kit. The second PCR added Illumina TruSeq-compatible adapters along with sample-specific barcodes. TapeStation and Qubit were used to check library quality and concentration, and 5 ng of each library was pooled. The pooled libraries were sequenced with 2 x 100 bp reads and custom sequencing primers on an Illumina HiSeq2500 single-index Rapid Run. As for the original processing: UMI-based consensus assembly with MiGEC version 1.2.6 was used to correct PCR and sequencing errors. MiXCR version 2.1.1 handled V(D)J alignment, clonotype assembly and CDR3 extraction. Normalisation of gene usage, clonotype sharing and MAIT/NKT TCR abundance was achieved by analysing the top 1000, 10 000 and 20 000 clonotypes per sample. Diversity was computed as the inverse Simpson index with the vegan R package after downsampling to 27 000 UMIs. Statistical testing used paired Mann-Whitney U tests on the discordant twin pairs and applied Benjamini-Hochberg correction for multiple testing. The reads underwent TCRdb reprocessing, giving one record for each CDR3 protein sequence and no DNA. The V and J calls come from TCRdb's annotation, not from the publication. The sample's table lists a count of roughly 200,000 distinct CDR3 sequences. The ten largest clones add up to around 7.6% of the sample.

To note about this clonotype: It has no known antigen specificity.

The TCR originated in a human donor with ulcerative colitis or Crohn's disease, or a healthy co-twin of an affected twin (not recorded which). The rearrangement joined TRBV30 to TRBJ2-7. Sequenced sample: blood. The CDR3 reads CAWTGEGTSAEQYF.